This T cell receptor (beta chain) emerged from a study of T cell responses to AZD1222 COVID-19 vaccine. Study-level results: Unmutated variant regions are reportedly targeted by nearly half of spike-specific TCRs. Repertoire samples came only from after the peak T cell response.

This CDR3 has 15 residues. Germline CDR1 and CDR2: SGHAT and FQNNGV. V dropped 0 bases and J dropped 4 bases, with 13 bases sitting between them. A remark on this clone: Its target is not known.

Assay used: immunoSEQ multiplex PCR; TCRdb lists only in-frame clones, some missing. The sample carries over 150,000 clones, about nine tenths recorded once. The sequencing used peripheral blood, collected on day 0 of AZD1222 vaccination. The receptor comes from an adult in good health. This sequence joins TRBV11-2 and TRBJ2-7; D uncertain. The CDR3 DNA reads as TGTGCCAGCAGCTTAGAATGGCTAGGAACTTACGAGCAGTACTTC. Translation: CASSLEWLGTYEQYF.